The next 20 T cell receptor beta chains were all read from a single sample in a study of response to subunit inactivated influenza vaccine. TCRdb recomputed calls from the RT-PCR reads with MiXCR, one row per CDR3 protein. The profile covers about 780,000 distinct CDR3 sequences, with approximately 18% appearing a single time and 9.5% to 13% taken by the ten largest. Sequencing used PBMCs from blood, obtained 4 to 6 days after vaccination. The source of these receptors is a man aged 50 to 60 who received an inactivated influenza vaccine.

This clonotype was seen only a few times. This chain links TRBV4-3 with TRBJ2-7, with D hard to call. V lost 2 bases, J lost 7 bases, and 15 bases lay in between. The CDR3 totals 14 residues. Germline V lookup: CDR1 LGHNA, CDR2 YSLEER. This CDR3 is CASSQRPQTPEQYF. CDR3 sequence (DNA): TGCGCCAGCAGCCAAAGGCCCCAGACTCCGGAGCAGTACTTC.

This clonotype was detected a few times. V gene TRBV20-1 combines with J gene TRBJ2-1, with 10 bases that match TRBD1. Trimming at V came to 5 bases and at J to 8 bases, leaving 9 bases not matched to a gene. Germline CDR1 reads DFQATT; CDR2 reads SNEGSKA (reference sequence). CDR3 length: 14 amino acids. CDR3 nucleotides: TGCAGTGCTTCTCGGAGGACAGGGGGGGATGAGCAGTTCTTC. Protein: CSASRRTGGDEQFF.

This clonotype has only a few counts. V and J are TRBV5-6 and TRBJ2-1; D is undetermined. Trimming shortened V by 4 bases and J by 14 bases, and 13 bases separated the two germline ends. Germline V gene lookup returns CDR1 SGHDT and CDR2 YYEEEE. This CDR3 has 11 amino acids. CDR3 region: CASSNGPQKFF. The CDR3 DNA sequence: TGTGCCAGCAGCAACGGGCCCCAGAAGTTCTTC. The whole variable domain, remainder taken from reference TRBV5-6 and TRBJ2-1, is DAGVTQSPTHLIKTRGQQVTLRCSPKSGHDTVSWYQQALGQGPQFIFQYYEEEERQRGNFPDRFSGHQFPNYSSELNVNALLLGDSALYLCASSNGPQKFFGPGTRLTVL.

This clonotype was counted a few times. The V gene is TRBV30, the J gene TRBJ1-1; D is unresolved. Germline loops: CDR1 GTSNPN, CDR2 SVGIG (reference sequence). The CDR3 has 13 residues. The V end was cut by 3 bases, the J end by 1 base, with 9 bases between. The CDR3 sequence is CAWSPTGNTEAFF. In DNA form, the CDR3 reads TGTGCCTGGAGCCCGACCGGGAACACTGAAGCTTTCTTT.

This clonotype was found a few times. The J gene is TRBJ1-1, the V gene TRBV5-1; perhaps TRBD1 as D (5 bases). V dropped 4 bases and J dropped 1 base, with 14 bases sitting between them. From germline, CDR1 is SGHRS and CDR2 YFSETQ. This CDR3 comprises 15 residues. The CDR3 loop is CASSHSGTSNTEAFF. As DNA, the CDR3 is TGCGCCAGCAGCCACTCCGGGACCTCGAACACTGAAGCTTTCTTT.

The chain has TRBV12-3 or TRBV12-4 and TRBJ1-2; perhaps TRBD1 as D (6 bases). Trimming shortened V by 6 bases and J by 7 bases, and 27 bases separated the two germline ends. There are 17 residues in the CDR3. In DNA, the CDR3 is TGTGCCAGCAGACACACAAGTTACAGGGATAGCGGAGCTGGCTACACCTTC. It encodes CASRHTSYRDSGAGYTF.

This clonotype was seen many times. The CDR3 protein is CSAAGGTGTDTQYF. The CDR3 DNA is TGCAGTGCTGCGGGGGGGACTGGCACAGATACGCAGTATTTT. V usage is TRBV20-1 and J usage is TRBJ2-3, with 9 bases aligning to TRBD2. V was clipped by 5 bases and J by 1 base; unmatched bases: 4. The CDR3 runs to 14 residues. Germline CDR1 and CDR2: DFQATT and SNEGSKA (reference sequence).

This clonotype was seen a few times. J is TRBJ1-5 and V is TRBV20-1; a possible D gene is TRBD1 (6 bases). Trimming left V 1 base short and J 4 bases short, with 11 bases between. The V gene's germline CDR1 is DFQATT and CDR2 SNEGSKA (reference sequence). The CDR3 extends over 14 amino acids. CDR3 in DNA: TGCAGTGCTAGAGCAGGGGAGGGAAATCAGCCCCAGCATTTT. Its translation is CSARAGEGNQPQHF.

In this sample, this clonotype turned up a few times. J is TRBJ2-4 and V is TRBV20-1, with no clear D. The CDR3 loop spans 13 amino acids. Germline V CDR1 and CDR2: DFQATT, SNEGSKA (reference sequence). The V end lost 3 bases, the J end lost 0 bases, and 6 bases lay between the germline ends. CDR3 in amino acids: CSASSLAKNIQYF. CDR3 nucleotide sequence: TGCAGTGCTAGCAGTCTAGCCAAAAACATTCAGTACTTC.

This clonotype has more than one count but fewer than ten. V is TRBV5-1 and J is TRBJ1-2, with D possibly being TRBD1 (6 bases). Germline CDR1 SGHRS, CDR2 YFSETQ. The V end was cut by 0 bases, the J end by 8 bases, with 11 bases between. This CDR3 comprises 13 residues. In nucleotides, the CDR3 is TGCGCCAGCAGCTTGGAACAGGGCAAAGGCTACACCTTC. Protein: CASSLEQGKGYTF.

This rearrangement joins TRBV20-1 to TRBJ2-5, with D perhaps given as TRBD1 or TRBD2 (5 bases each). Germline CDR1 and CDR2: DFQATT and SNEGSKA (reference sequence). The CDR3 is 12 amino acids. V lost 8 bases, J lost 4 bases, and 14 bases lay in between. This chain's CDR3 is CSHTIGTETQYF. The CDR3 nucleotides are TGCAGTCACACAATCGGGACAGAGACCCAGTACTTC.

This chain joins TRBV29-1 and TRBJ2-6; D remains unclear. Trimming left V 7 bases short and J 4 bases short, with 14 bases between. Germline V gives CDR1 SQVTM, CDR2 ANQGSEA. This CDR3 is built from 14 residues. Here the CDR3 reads CSAQTRTGANVLTF. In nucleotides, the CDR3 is TGCAGCGCCCAGACCCGTACGGGGGCCAACGTCCTGACTTTC.

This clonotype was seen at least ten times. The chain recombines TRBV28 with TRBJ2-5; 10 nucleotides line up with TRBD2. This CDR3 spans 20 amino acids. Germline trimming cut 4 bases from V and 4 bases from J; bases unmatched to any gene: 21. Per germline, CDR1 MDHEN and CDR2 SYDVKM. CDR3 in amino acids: CASSSLRRASGSGGGETQYF. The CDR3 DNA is TGTGCCAGCAGTTCCCTCAGACGGGCTAGCGGGAGCGGAGGGGGAGAGACCCAGTACTTC.

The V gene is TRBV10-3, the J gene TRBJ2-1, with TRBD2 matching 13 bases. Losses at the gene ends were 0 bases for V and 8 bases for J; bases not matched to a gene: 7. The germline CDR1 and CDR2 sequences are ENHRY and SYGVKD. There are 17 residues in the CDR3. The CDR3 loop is CAISESQTSGRFDEQFF. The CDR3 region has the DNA TGTGCCATCAGTGAGTCCCAGACTAGCGGGAGGTTCGATGAGCAGTTCTTC.

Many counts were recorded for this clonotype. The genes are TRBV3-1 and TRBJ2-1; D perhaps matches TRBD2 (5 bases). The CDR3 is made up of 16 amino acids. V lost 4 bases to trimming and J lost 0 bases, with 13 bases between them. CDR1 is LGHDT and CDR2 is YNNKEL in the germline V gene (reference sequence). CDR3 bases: TGTGCCAGCAGCCGGGAGCTGATCAGCTCCTACAATGAGCAGTTCTTC. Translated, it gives CASSRELISSYNEQFF.

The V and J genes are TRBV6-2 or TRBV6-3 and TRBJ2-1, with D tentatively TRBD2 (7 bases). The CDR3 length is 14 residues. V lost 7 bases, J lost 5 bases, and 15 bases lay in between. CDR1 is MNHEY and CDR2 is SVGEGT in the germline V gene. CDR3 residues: CASTDPGGHNEQFF. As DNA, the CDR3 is TGTGCCAGCACCGACCCGGGGGGCCACAATGAGCAGTTCTTC.

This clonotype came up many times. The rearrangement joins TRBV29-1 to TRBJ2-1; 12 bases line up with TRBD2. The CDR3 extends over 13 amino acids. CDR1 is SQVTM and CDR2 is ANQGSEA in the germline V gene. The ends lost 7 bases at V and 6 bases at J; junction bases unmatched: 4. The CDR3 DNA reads TGCAGCGCTCTAGCGGGGGGGCTCAATGAGCAGTTCTTC. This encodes CSALAGGLNEQFF.

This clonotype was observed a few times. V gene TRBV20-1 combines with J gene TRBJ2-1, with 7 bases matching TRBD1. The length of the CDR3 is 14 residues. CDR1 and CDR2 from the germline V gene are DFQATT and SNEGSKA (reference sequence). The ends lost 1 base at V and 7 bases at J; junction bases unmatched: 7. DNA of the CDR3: TGCAGTGCTAGAGGACAGGGCGGGCGGAATGAGCAGTTCTTC. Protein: CSARGQGGRNEQFF.

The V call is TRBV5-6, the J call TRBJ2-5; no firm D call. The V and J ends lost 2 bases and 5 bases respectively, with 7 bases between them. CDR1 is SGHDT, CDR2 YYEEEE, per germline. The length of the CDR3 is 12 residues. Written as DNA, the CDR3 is TGTGCCAGCAGCTTATACTGGGAGACCCAGTACTTC. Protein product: CASSLYWETQYF.

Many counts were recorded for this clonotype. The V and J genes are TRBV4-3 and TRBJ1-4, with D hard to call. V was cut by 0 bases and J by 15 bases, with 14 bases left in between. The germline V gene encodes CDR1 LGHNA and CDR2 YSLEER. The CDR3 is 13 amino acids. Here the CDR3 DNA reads TGCGCCAGCAGCCAAGAACTGCGTGATCAGGTGTTTTTT. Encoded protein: CASSQELRDQVFF.